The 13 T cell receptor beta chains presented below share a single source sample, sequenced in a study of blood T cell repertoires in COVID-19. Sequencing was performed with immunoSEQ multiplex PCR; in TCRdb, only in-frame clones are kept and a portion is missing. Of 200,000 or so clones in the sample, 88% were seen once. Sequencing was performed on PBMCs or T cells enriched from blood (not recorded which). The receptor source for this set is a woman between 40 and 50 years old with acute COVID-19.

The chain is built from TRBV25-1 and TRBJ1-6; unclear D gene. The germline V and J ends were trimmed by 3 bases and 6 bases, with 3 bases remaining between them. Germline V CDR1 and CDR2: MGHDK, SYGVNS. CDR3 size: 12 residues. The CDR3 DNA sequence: TGTGCCAGCAGTGACATTAATTCACCCCTCCACTTT. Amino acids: CASSDINSPLHF.

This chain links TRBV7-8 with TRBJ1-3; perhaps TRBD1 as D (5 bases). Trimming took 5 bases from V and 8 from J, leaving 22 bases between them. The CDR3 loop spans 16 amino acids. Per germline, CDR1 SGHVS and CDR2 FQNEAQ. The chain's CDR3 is CASSPQRISPRDTIYF. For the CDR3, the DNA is TGTGCCAGCAGCCCACAAAGGATCTCCCCCAGGGACACCATATATTTT.

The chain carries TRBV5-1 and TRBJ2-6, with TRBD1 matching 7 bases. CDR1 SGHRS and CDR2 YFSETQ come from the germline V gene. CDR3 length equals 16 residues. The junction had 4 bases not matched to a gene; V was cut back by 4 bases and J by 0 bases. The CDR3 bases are TGCGCCAGCAGCACGGGGACAGCCTCTGGGGCCAACGTCCTGACTTTC. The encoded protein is CASSTGTASGANVLTF.

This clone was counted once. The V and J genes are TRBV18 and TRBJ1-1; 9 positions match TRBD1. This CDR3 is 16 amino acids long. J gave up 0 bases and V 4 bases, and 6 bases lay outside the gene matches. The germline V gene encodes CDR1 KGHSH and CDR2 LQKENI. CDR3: CASSQTGTGLNTEAFF. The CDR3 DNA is TGTGCCAGCTCACAGACCGGGACAGGGTTGAACACTGAAGCTTTCTTT.

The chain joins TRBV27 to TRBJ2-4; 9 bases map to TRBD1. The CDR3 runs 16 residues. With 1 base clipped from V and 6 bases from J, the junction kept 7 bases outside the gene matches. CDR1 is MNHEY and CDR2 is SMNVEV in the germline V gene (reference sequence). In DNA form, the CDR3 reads TGTGCCAGCAGTTTATTGAGTACAGGGGGCAGAAACATTCAGTACTTC. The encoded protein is CASSLLSTGGRNIQYF.

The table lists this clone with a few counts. Here the CDR3 reads CASFRSLLSPLNTEAFF. The CDR3 coding sequence is TGTGCCAGTTTTCGGTCGCTCCTAAGCCCTTTGAACACTGAAGCTTTCTTT. V usage is TRBV19 and J usage is TRBJ1-1; D is ambiguous. Per germline, CDR1 LNHDA and CDR2 SQIVND (reference sequence). There are 17 residues in the CDR3. Trimming shortened V by 8 bases and J by 0 bases, and 22 bases separated the two germline ends.

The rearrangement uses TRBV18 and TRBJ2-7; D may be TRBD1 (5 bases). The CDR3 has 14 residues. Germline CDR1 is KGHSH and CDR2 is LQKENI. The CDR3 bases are TGTGCCAGCTCACCAGCGACAGCCTCCCACGAGCAGTACGTC. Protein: CASSPATASHEQYV.

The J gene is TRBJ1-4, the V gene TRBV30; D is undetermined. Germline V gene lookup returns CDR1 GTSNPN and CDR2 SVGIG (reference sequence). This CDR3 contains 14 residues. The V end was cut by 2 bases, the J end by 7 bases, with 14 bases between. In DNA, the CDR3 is TGTGCCTGGAGTCAAAACATTATTGGTGAAAAACTGTTTTTT. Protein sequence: CAWSQNIIGEKLFF.

In DNA form, the CDR3 reads TGTGCCAGCAGTTTATTGGCCGGGAATGGTGAAGCTTTCTTT. As protein: CASSLLAGNGEAFF. This chain uses TRBV27 with TRBJ1-1; D gene ambiguous. The germline V and J ends were trimmed by 1 base and 7 bases, with 13 bases remaining between them. The CDR3 sequence is 14 residues long. Germline CDR1 is MNHEY and CDR2 is SMNVEV (reference sequence).

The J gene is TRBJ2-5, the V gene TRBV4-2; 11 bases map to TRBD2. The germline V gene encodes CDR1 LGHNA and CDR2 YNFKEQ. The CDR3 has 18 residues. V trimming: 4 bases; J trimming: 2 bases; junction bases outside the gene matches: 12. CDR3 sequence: CASSPRSPTSGGQETQYF. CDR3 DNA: TGTGCCAGCAGCCCCCGTTCCCCCACTAGCGGGGGACAAGAGACCCAGTACTTC.

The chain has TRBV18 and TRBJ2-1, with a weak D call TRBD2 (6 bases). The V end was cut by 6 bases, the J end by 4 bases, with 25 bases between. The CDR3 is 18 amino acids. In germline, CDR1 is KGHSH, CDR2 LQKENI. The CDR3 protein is CASSAGLPSRALYNEQFF. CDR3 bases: TGTGCCAGCTCCGCCGGACTACCGTCCCGGGCCCTGTACAATGAGCAGTTCTTC.

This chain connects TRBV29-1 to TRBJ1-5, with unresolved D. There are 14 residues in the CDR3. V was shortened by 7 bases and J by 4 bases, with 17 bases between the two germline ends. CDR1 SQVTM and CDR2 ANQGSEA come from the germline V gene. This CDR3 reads CSARMGGGNQPQHF. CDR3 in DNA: TGCAGCGCGCGGATGGGAGGTGGGAATCAGCCCCAGCATTTT.

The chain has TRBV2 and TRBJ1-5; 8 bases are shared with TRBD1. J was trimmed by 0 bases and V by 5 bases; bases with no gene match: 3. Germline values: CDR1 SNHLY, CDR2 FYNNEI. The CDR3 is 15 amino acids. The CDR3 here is CASSRTGSSNQPQHF. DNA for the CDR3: TGTGCCAGCAGTCGGACAGGGTCTAGCAATCAGCCCCAGCATTTT.